The clone carrying this T cell receptor beta chain came up a few times. Antigen unknown. Unique molecular identifiers were affixed to single, distinct cDNA molecules. TCRdb recomputed calls from the 5' RACE reads with MiXCR, one row per CDR3 protein. The sample carries about 61,000 distinct CDR3 sequences, 10% to 14% recorded once. This sample stems from a study of early T cells in non-severe SARS-CoV-2 infection. Study as a whole: Unsorted whole-blood RNA was sequenced in bulk, leaving chains unpaired. General study results and limits: Private and CD4 specificities were missed by VDJdb matching, skewed to anti-spike CD8.

The ends lost 10 bases at V and 7 bases at J; junction bases unmatched: 13. This CDR3 has 15 residues. CDR1 is MNHEY and CDR2 is SMNVEV in the germline V gene (reference sequence). Sequencing was done on a sample of whole blood. The TCR sequence derives from an adult who was a healthcare worker with PCR-confirmed SARS-CoV-2 infection or an uninfected control (not recorded which). V is TRBV27 and J is TRBJ2-1, with 10 bases aligning to TRBD1. The CDR3 spells CATPPDRGRGNEQFF. CDR3 DNA: TGTGCCACCCCCCCTGACAGGGGGCGCGGGAATGAGCAGTTCTTC.